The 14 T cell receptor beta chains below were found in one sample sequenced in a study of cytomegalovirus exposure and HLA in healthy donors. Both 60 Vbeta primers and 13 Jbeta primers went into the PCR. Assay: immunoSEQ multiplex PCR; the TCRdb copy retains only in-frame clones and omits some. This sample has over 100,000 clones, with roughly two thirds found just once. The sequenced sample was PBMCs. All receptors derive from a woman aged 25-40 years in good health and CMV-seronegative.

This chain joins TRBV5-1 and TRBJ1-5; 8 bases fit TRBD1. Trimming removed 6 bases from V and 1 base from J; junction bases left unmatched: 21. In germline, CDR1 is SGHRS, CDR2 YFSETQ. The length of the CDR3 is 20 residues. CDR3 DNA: TGCGCCAGCAACTGGGATATGCCCCGGACAGGGCAGTTAAGCAATCAGCCCCAGCATTTT. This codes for CASNWDMPRTGQLSNQPQHF. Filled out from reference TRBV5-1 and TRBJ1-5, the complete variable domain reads KAGVTQTPRYLIKTRGQQVTLSCSPISGHRSVSWYQQTPGQGLQFLFEYFSETQRNKGNFPGRFSGRQFSNSRSEMNVSTLELGDSALYLCASNWDMPRTGQLSNQPQHFGDGTRLSIL.

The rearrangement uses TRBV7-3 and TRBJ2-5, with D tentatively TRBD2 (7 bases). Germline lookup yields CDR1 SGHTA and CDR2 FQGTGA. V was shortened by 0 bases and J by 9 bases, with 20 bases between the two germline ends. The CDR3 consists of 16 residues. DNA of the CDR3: TGTGCCAGCAGCTTAACAGGGCCCGATCGAGGGGGGGCCCAGTACTTC. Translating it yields CASSLTGPDRGGAQYF. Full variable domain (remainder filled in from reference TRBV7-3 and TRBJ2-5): GAGVSQTPSNKVTEKGKYVELRCDPISGHTALYWYRQSLGQGPEFLIYFQGTGAADDSGLPNDRFFAVRPEGSVSTLKIQRTERGDSAVYLCASSLTGPDRGGAQYFGPGTRLLVL.

The CDR3: CAWMNRRGDRYEQYF. The CDR3 nucleotides are TGTGCCTGGATGAACCGTCGCGGGGATAGGTACGAGCAGTACTTC. The chain carries TRBV30 and TRBJ2-7; weak D call: TRBD2 (6 bases). The germline V gene encodes CDR1 GTSNPN and CDR2 SVGIG (reference sequence). The CDR3 runs 15 residues. V was clipped by 4 bases and J by 4 bases, with 20 bases between them.

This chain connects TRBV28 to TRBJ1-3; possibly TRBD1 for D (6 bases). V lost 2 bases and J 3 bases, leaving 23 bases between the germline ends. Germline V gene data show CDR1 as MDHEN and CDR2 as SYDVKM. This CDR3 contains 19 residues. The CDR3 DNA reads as TGTGCCAGCAGTTTAGGGAAACTCCGGGGGGCGCTAAGTGGAAACACCATATATTTT. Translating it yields CASSLGKLRGALSGNTIYF.

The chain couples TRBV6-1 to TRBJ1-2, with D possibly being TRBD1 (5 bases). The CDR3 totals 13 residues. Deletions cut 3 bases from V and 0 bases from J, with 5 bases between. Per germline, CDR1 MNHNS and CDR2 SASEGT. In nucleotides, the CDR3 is TGTGCCAGCAGTGAGACAGCTAACTATGGCTACACCTTC. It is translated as CASSETANYGYTF.

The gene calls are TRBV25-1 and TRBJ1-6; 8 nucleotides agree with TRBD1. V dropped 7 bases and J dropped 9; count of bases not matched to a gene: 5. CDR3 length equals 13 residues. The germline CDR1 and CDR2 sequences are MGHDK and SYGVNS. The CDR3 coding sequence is TGTGCCAGCATTGGACAGGGCCCTTCACCCCTCCACTTT. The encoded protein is CASIGQGPSPLHF.

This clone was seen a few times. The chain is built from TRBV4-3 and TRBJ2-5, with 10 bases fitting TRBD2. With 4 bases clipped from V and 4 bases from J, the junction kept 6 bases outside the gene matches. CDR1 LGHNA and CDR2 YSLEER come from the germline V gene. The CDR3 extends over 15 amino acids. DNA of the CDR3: TGCGCCAGCAGCCTCCGACGACTAGCGGGAGAGACCCAGTACTTC. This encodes CASSLRRLAGETQYF.

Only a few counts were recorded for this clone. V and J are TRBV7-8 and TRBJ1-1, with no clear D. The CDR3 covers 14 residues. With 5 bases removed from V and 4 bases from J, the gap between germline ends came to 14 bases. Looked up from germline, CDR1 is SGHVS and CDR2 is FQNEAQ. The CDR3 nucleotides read TGTGCCAGCAGCATACTCGGGGTGAGCACTGAAGCTTTCTTT. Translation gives CASSILGVSTEAFF.

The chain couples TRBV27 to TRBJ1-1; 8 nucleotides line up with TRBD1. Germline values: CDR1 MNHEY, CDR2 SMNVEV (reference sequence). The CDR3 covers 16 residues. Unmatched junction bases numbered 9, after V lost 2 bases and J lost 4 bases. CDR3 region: CASSLRSAGTGTEAFF. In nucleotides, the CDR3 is TGTGCCAGCAGTTTAAGGTCCGCGGGGACAGGCACTGAAGCTTTCTTT.

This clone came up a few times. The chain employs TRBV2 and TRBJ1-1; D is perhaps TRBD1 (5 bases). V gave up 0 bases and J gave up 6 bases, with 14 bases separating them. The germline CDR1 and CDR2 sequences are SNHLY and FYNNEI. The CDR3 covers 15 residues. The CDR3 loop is CASSEALQWGAEAFF. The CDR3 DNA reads TGTGCCAGCAGTGAAGCGCTTCAGTGGGGGGCTGAAGCTTTCTTT.

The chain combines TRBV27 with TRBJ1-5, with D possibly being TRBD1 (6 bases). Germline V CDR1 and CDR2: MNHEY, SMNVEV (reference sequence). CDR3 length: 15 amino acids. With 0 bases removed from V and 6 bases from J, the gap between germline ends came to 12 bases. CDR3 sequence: CASSLSGQGRQPQHF. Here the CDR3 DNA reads TGTGCCAGCAGTTTATCAGGGCAGGGGCGTCAGCCCCAGCATTTT.

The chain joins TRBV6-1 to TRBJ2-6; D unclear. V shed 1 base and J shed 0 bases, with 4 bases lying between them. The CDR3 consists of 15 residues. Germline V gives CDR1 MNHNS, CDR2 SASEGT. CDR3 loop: CASSEDNSGANVLTF. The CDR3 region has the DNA TGTGCCAGCAGTGAAGACAACTCTGGGGCCAACGTCCTGACTTTC.

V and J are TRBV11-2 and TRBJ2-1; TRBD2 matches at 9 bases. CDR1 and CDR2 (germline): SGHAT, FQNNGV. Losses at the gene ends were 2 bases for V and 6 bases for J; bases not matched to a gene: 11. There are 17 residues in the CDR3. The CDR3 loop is CASSLLSREGLGNEQFF. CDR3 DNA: TGTGCCAGCAGCTTACTCTCGCGGGAGGGCCTGGGCAATGAGCAGTTCTTC.

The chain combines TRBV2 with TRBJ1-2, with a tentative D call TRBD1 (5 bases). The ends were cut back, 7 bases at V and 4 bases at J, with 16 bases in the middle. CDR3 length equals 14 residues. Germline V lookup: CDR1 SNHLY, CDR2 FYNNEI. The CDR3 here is CASTLKVGGYGYTF. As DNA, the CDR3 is TGTGCCAGCACCCTGAAGGTGGGGGGCTATGGCTACACCTTC.